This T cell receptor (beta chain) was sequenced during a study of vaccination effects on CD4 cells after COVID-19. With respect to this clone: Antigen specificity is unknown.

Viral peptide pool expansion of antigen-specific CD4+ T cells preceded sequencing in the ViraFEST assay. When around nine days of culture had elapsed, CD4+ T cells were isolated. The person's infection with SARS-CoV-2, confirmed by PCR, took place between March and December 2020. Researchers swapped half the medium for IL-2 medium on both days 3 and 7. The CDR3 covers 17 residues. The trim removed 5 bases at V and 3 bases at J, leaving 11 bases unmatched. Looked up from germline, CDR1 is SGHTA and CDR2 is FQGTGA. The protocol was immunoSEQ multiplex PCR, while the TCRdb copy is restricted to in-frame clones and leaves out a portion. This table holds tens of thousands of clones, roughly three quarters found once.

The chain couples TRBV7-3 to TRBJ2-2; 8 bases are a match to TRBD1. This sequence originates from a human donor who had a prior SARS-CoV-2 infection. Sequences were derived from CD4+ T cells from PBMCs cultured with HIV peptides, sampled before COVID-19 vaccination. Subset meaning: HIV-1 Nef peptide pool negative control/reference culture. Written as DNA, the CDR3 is TGTGCCAGCAGCCCAGGGGGCGGGACGGTTTACACCGGGGAGCTGTTTTTT. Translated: CASSPGGGTVYTGELFF.